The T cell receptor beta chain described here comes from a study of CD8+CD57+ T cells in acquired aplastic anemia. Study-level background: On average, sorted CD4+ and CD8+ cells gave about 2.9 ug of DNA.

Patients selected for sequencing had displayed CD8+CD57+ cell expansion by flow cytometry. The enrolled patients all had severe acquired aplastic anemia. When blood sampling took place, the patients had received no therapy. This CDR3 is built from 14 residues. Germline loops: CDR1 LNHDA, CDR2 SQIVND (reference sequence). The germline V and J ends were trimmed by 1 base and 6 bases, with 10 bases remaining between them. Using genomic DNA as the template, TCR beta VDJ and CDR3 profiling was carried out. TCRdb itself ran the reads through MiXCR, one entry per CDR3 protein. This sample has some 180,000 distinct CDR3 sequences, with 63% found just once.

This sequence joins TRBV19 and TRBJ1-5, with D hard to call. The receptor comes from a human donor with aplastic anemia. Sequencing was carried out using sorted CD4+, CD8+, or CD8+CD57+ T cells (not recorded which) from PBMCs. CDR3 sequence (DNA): TGTGCCAGTAGTATAGTCCCAGACGCTCAGCCCCAGCATTTT. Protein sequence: CASSIVPDAQPQHF. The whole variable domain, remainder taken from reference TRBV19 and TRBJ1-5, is DGGITQSPKYLFRKEGQNVTLSCEQNLNHDAMYWYRQDPGQGLRLIYYSQIVNDFQKGDIAEGYSVSREKKESFPLTVTSAQKNPTAFYLCASSIVPDAQPQHFGDGTRLSIL.